Below are 8 T cell receptor beta chains sequenced from a single sample in a study of cytomegalovirus exposure and HLA in healthy donors (dated by TCRdb to 2015 to 2018). Library prep was done by the immunoSEQ multiplex PCR assay. A mixture of 60 forward primers for TCR Vbeta segments and 13 reverse primers for TCR Jbeta segments was used in the multiplex PCR. Here the immuneACCESS table is served through TCRdb, limited to in-frame sequences with V and J called. Missing clones are a known gap in these copies; in checked studies unresolved V genes cover under half, and the rest lacks a known reason. The sample has around 160,000 clones on record, 68% of them singletons. Less than 1.5% of the sample rests with the top ten. Sequences were obtained from PBMCs. These TCRs come from a man in his forties or fifties in good health and CMV-seronegative.

This clone was counted only a few times. The CDR3 protein is CASSQRDRGFF. The CDR3 DNA sequence: TGTGCCAGCAGTCAGCGGGACCGGGGTTTCTTT. V usage is TRBV6-6 and J usage is TRBJ1-1; D possibly corresponds to TRBD1 (5 bases). V was clipped by 5 bases and J by 13 bases, with 14 bases between them. The CDR3 loop spans 11 amino acids. In germline, CDR1 is MNHNY, CDR2 SVGAGI (reference sequence).

The chain joins TRBV6-5 to TRBJ2-2; D call uncertain. The germline V gene encodes CDR1 MNHEY and CDR2 SVGAGI. V was trimmed by 6 bases and J by 6 bases, leaving 11 bases between them. CDR3 length: 13 residues. The CDR3 coding sequence is TGTGCCAGCAGGAGAGAGGTCCCCGGGGAGCTGTTTTTT. Amino acids: CASRREVPGELFF.

The chain carries TRBV21-1 and TRBJ1-1. TRBV21-1 is a documented pseudogene. The CDR3 covers 15 residues. The CDR3 bases are TGTGCCAGCAACGAAGAAAACTCCCTGAACACTGAAGCTTTCTTT. This translates into CASNEENSLNTEAFF.

The rearrangement joins TRBV27 to TRBJ2-2; a possible D gene is TRBD2 (5 bases). V lost 3 bases, J lost 3 bases, and 8 bases lay in between. Per the germline V gene, CDR1 is MNHEY and CDR2 is SMNVEV (reference sequence). The CDR3 loop spans 14 amino acids. CDR3 loop: CASSFWRDTGELFF. CDR3 in DNA: TGTGCCAGCAGTTTTTGGCGGGACACCGGGGAGCTGTTTTTT.

The J gene is TRBJ2-3, the V gene TRBV7-3, with a weak D call TRBD2 (7 bases). Germline CDR1 reads SGHTA; CDR2 reads FQGTGA. CDR3 length: 14 amino acids. Trimming shortened V by 3 bases and J by 5 bases, and 12 bases separated the two germline ends. In nucleotides, the CDR3 is TGTGCCAGCAGCTTTGAGGGGGGGGGAGATACGCAGTATTTT. Encoded protein: CASSFEGGGDTQYF.

The J gene is TRBJ1-3, the V gene TRBV5-6; D call uncertain. The V gene's germline CDR1 is SGHDT and CDR2 YYEEEE. This CDR3 region has 12 residues. With 2 bases removed from V and 3 bases from J, the gap between germline ends came to 3 bases. The CDR3 bases are TGTGCCAGCAGCTTATATGGAAACACCATATATTTT. Translated: CASSLYGNTIYF.

The chain recombines TRBV10-3 with TRBJ1-4; 10 bases agree with TRBD1. J gave up 8 bases and V 10 bases, and 7 bases lay outside the gene matches. Germline V CDR1 and CDR2: ENHRY, SYGVKD. The CDR3 covers 13 residues. CDR3 residues: CATGGTGVEKLFF. In DNA, the CDR3 is TGTGCCACGGGGGGGACAGGGGTGGAAAAACTGTTTTTT.

This clone was observed a few times. V is TRBV6-5 and J is TRBJ1-1, with 8 bases fitting TRBD1. Trimming removed 5 bases from V and 4 bases from J; junction bases left unmatched: 9. Germline lookup yields CDR1 MNHEY and CDR2 SVGAGI. The CDR3 is 15 residues long. CDR3 protein: CASSPRHRGGTEAFF. The CDR3 region has the DNA TGTGCCAGCAGTCCCCGCCACAGGGGGGGCACTGAAGCTTTCTTT.